This T cell receptor beta chain was sequenced for a study of blood T cell repertoires in COVID-19. Here immunoSEQ multiplex PCR was the method, and the copy in TCRdb shows in-frame clones only, minus some. In the table there are approximately 150,000 clones, 81% of which are singletons. A few counts support this clone. Germline-derived CDR1 and CDR2 are SGHNT and YYREEE (reference sequence). Losses at the gene ends were 3 bases for V and 6 bases for J; bases not matched to a gene: 5. The length of the CDR3 is 15 residues. Sequences were obtained from PBMCs or T cells enriched from blood (not recorded which). V gene TRBV5-4 combines with J gene TRBJ2-1; 11 nucleotides agree with TRBD1. This TCR came from a woman in her thirties or forties with acute COVID-19. CDR3 region: CASSWGGTGGNEQFF. Written as DNA, the CDR3 is TGTGCCAGCAGCTGGGGAGGGACAGGGGGCAATGAGCAGTTCTTC.